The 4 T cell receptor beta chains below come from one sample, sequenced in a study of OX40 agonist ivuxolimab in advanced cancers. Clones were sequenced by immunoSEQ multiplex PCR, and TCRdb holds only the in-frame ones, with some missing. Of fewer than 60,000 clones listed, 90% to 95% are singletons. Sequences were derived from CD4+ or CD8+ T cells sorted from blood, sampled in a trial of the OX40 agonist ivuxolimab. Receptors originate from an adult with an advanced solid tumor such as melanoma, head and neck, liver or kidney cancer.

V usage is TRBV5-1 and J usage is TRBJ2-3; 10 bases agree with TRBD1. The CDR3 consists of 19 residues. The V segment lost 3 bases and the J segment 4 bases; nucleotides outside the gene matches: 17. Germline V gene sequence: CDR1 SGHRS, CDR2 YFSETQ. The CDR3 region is CASSWGDRGRSTWADTQYF. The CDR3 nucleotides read TGCGCCAGCAGCTGGGGAGACAGGGGGCGCAGTACATGGGCAGATACGCAGTATTTT. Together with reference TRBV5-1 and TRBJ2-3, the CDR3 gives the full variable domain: KAGVTQTPRYLIKTRGQQVTLSCSPISGHRSVSWYQQTPGQGLQFLFEYFSETQRNKGNFPGRFSGRQFSNSRSEMNVSTLELGDSALYLCASSWGDRGRSTWADTQYFGPGTRLTVL.

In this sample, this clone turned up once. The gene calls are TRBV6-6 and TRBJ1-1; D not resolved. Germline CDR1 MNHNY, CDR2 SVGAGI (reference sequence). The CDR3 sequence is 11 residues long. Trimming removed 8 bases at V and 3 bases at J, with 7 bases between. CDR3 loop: CASGRDTEAFF. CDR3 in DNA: TGTGCCAGCGGAAGGGACACTGAAGCTTTCTTT.

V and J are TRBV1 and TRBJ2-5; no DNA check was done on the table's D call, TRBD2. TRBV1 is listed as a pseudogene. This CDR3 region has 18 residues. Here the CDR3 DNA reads TGCACCAGCAGCCAAGGCCCGGGAGGGCGGGGGATCCAAGAGACCCAGTACTTC. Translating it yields CTSSQGPGGRGIQETQYF.

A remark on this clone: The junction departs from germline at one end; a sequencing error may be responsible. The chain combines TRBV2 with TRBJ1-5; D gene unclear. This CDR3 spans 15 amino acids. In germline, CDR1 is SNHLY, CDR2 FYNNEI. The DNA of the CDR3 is TGTGCCGGCAGTGAATGGCAGCCAAGCAATCAGCCCCAGCATTTT. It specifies CAGSEWQPSNQPQHF.